The rows below give T cell receptor beta chains drawn from one sample of a study of shared clonotypes between healthy human individuals. Assay used: immunoSEQ multiplex PCR; TCRdb lists only in-frame clones, some missing. The repertoire holds about 2.5 million clones, with under 95% as singletons. Sequenced input: naive CD4+ T cells from PBMCs. The receptors here all came from a man between 18 and 29 years old in good health. Some clones in this sample may be carry-over from other donors' samples. Each CDR3 is given without its conserved first and last residue. Each record gives: V gene, CDR3 length, J gene, CDR3 protein.

TRBV14	15	TRBJ2-7	ASSQTGPRRDRYEQY
TRBV5-1	16	TRBJ1-4	ASSPRPTGVATNEKLF
TRBV4-2	13	TRBJ2-7	ASSHPPSGLAEQY
TRBV7-8	13	TRBJ1-1	ASSSQGGENTEAF
TRBV28	15	TRBJ1-5	ASSLGGSQYSNQPQH
TRBV5-4	13	TRBJ2-5	ASSFNDRGRETQY
TRBV11-2	14	TRBJ2-7	ASRGGGPLLSYEQY
TRBV7-9	13	TRBJ2-7	ASSWTSGSVGEQY
TRBV2	10	TRBJ1-1	ASRVQGIEAF
TRBV12-5	12	TRBJ2-7	ASGPWGGAYEQY
TRBV7-3	14	TRBJ2-1	ASSLGSGAPYNEQF
TRBV27	12	TRBJ2-7	ASSFSDSFYEQY
TRBV5-6	16	TRBJ2-4	ASSLGVVGQRAKNIQY
TRBV19	12	TRBJ1-1	ASSIGTGATEAF
TRBV10-3	13	TRBJ1-1	AISRGQGARTEAF
TRBV9	12	TRBJ2-2	ASSVAQNTGELF
TRBV7-3	13	TRBJ2-1	ASSLFGTSVNEQF
TRBV5-5	12	TRBJ1-1	ASSLLGIGDEAF
TRBV5-8	10	TRBJ2-7	ASGGSSYEQY
TRBV11-3	13	TRBJ2-2	ASSLFPENTGELF
TRBV5-1	10	TRBJ2-1	ASRGDRGEQF
TRBV4-2	13	TRBJ2-2	ASSIMGTNTGELF
TRBV27	12	TRBJ2-7	ASSAQGVSGEQY
TRBV5-1	11	TRBJ1-4	ASSLVVGEKLF
TRBV5-1	13	TRBJ2-1	ASSLLARGGDEQF
TRBV6-5	10	TRBJ2-5	ASSQTFETQY
TRBV18	11	TRBJ1-5	ASSPSKNQPQH
TRBV12-2	14	TRBJ2-7	ASRRYKDREVYEQY
TRBV7-9	13	TRBJ1-3	ASSQDRGARNTIY
TRBV5-8	13	TRBJ2-3	ASSLVQGRTDTQY
TRBV28	14	TRBJ2-1	ASSFQGARLYNEQF
TRBV28	13	TRBJ2-5	ASSLSAGRGETQY
TRBV4-1	15	TRBJ2-2	ASSLSTQGSDTGELF
TRBV6-6	14	TRBJ2-1	ASSERGSGRLNEQF
TRBV28	10	TRBJ1-2	ASSSSNYGYT
TRBV7-3	13	TRBJ2-5	ASSATGGGGETQY
TRBV7-2	14	TRBJ2-7	ASSSDRGRPSYEQY
TRBV5-1	13	TRBJ1-4	ASSLERGQAEKLF
TRBV18	12	TRBJ1-1	ASSPQGSNTEAF
TRBV5-1	12	TRBJ2-3	ASSPPGSTDTQY
TRBV6-1	15	TRBJ2-3	ASSDGTPGLATDTQY
TRBV6-5	14	TRBJ2-3	ASSSRDRGSPDTQY
TRBV5-1	15	TRBJ1-1	ASSLGQAAKMNTEAF
TRBV29-1	19	TRBJ2-1	SVEGKEGLAGEGFSYNEQF